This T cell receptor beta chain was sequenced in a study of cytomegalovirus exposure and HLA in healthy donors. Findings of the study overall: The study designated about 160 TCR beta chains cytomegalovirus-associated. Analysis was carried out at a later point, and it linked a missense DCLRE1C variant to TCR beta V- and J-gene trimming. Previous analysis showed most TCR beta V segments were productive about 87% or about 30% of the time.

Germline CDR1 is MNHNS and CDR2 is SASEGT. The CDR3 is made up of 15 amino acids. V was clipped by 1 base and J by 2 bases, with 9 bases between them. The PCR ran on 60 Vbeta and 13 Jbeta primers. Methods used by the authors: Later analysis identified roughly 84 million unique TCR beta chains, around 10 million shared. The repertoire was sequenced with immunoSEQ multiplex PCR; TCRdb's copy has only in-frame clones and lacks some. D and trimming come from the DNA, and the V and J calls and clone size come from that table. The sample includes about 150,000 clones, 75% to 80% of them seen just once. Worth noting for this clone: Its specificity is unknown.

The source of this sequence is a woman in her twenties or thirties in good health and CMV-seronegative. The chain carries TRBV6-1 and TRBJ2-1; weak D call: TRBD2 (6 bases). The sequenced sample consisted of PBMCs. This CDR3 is CASSEVWGAYNEQFF. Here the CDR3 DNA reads TGTGCCAGCAGTGAAGTTTGGGGGGCCTACAATGAGCAGTTCTTC.